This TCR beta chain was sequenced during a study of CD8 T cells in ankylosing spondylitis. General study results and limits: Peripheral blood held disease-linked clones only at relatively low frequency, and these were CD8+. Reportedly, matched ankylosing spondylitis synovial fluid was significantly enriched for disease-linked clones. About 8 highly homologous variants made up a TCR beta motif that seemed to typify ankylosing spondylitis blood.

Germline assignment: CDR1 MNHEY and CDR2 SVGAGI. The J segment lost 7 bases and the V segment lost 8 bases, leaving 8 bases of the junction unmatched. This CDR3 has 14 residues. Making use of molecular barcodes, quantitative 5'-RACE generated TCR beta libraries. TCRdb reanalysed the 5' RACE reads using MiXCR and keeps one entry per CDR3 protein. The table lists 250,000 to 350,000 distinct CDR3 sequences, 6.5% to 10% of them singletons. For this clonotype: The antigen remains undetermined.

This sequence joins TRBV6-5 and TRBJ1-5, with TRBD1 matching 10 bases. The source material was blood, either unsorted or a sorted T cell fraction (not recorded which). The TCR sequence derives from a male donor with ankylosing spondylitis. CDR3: CASCSGTGDQPQHF. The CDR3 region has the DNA TGTGCCAGCTGTTCCGGGACAGGGGACCAGCCCCAGCATTTT.